These 30 T cell receptor beta chains were sequenced from one sample in a study of blood T cell repertoires in COVID-19. Here immunoSEQ multiplex PCR was the method, and the copy in TCRdb shows in-frame clones only, minus some. The repertoire holds 200,000 to 250,000 clones, around 84% seen once, with roughly 20% in the top ten. Sequences were obtained from peripheral blood. Every receptor here comes from a woman aged 80 or over with active or convalescent COVID-19.

The chain uses TRBV27 and TRBJ2-7; tentatively, D is TRBD2 (5 bases). Trimming cost V 1 base and J 2 bases, with 15 bases left between them. Germline V CDR1 and CDR2: MNHEY, SMNVEV (reference sequence). The CDR3 totals 16 residues. Here the CDR3 DNA reads TGTGCCAGCAGTTTATTGGGTGGACTCAAGCCCTACGAGCAGTACTTC. It translates to CASSLLGGLKPYEQYF.

CDR3 region: CASSHRGNTEAFF. The CDR3 nucleotides are TGTGCCAGCAGCCACAGGGGTAACACTGAAGCTTTCTTT. The chain uses TRBV13 and TRBJ1-1; 7 bases map to TRBD1. Per germline, CDR1 PRHDT and CDR2 FYEKMQ (reference sequence). CDR3 length: 13 residues. Germline trimming cut 5 bases from V and 2 bases from J; bases unmatched to any gene: 2. The whole variable domain, remainder taken from reference TRBV13 and TRBJ1-1, is AAGVIQSPRHLIKEKRETATLKCYPIPRHDTVYWYQQGPGQDPQFLISFYEKMQSDKGSIPDRFSAQQFSDYHSELNMSSLELGDSALYFCASSHRGNTEAFFGQGTRLTVV.

This chain joins TRBV12-3 or TRBV12-4 and TRBJ1-4, with 7 bases that match TRBD1. V trimming: 11 bases; J trimming: 7 bases; junction bases outside the gene matches: 10. CDR3 size: 13 residues. The CDR3 DNA follows: TGTGCCTCTCAAGGAGGGGGCCTTGAAAAACTGTTTTTT. Protein: CASQGGGLEKLFF.

The chain joins TRBV5-4 to TRBJ1-2, with D tentatively TRBD1 (6 bases). V was clipped by 5 bases and J by 3 bases, with 17 bases between them. The CDR3 has 15 residues. The germline V gene has CDR1 SGHNT and CDR2 YYREEE (reference sequence). In DNA form, the CDR3 reads TGTGCCAGCAGTTTGACCTTCAGGGGTGACTATGGCTACACCTTC. Amino acid sequence: CASSLTFRGDYGYTF.

This clone was detected once. The chain uses TRBV29-1 and TRBJ2-3; no clear D. Trimming removed 4 bases at V and 2 bases at J, with 7 bases between. The CDR3 consists of 12 residues. Germline V gene lookup returns CDR1 SQVTM and CDR2 ANQGSEA. The CDR3 DNA reads TGCAGCGTTGCCCCTAACACAGATACGCAGTATTTT. Encoded protein: CSVAPNTDTQYF.

The J gene is TRBJ2-1, the V gene TRBV3-1 (or the pseudogene TRBV3-2), with D tentatively TRBD1 (6 bases). The CDR3 has 13 amino acids. With 1 base removed from V and 7 bases from J, the gap between germline ends came to 8 bases. Germline V gene lookup returns CDR1 LGHDT and CDR2 YNNKEL (reference sequence). In DNA, the CDR3 is TGTGCCAGCAGCCAAGGACAGGCGAATGAGCAGTTCTTC. It is translated as CASSQGQANEQFF.

The V gene is TRBV5-1, the J gene TRBJ2-3, with a weak D call TRBD1 (6 bases). The CDR3 is 15 amino acids. Germline V CDR1 and CDR2: SGHRS, YFSETQ. The V end was cut by 2 bases, the J end by 4 bases, with 14 bases between. The CDR3 coding sequence is TGCGCCAGCAGCTTTTCAGGGGCTGAATCAGATACGCAGTATTTT. Translated: CASSFSGAESDTQYF.

The rearrangement links TRBV6-5 to TRBJ2-7; D ambiguous. The length of the CDR3 is 12 residues. Trimming took 4 bases from V and 4 from J, leaving 8 bases between them. Germline assignment: CDR1 MNHEY and CDR2 SVGAGI. The CDR3 here is CASSSTTYEQYF. In DNA form, the CDR3 reads TGTGCCAGCAGTTCCACTACGTACGAGCAGTACTTC.

This clone has just one count. This chain joins TRBV27 and TRBJ2-2; D possibly corresponds to TRBD2 (6 bases). V lost 1 base and J lost 3, with 21 bases in between. Germline V gene lookup returns CDR1 MNHEY and CDR2 SMNVEV (reference sequence). The CDR3 totals 19 residues. For the CDR3, the DNA is TGTGCCAGCAGTTTATTCCCCCCGGGTAGCGGAGGGTACACCGGGGAGCTGTTTTTT. This translates into CASSLFPPGSGGYTGELFF.

DNA for the CDR3: TGCGCCAGCAGCTTGGGGACCGGGAAAGGCACAGATACGCAGTATTTT. Its protein is CASSLGTGKGTDTQYF. J is TRBJ2-3 and V is TRBV5-1, with TRBD2 as a possible D gene (5 bases). This CDR3 is built from 16 residues. Trimming took off 0 bases at V and 1 base at J, with 12 bases between the two ends. The germline gives CDR1 SGHRS, CDR2 YFSETQ.

The chain uses TRBV6-2 or TRBV6-3 and TRBJ1-2; D possibly corresponds to TRBD1 (5 bases). Trimming shortened V by 6 bases and J by 2 bases, and 16 bases separated the two germline ends. The CDR3 runs 15 residues. Germline CDR1 and CDR2: MNHEY and SVGEGT. The CDR3 sequence: CASSRDRTGNYGYTF. CDR3 in DNA: TGTGCCAGCAGCCGAGACAGAACTGGAAACTATGGCTACACCTTC.

The chain employs TRBV18 and TRBJ2-5, with a weak D call TRBD1 (5 bases). CDR1 is KGHSH and CDR2 is LQKENI in the germline V gene. The CDR3 extends over 15 amino acids. The V gene lost 3 bases and the J gene lost 2 bases, with 13 bases spanning the gap. This chain's CDR3 is CASSPQGFGQETQYF. CDR3 DNA: TGTGCCAGCTCACCCCAGGGTTTTGGACAAGAGACCCAGTACTTC.

The chain links TRBV5-5 to TRBJ1-5; D perhaps matches TRBD1 (5 bases). V lost 3 bases and J 0 bases, leaving 13 bases between the germline ends. The CDR3 totals 16 residues. Germline V CDR1 and CDR2: SGHKS, YYEKEE (reference sequence). CDR3 sequence (DNA): TGTGCCAGCAGCTCCCAGGGATCATATAGCAATCAGCCCCAGCATTTT. This encodes CASSSQGSYSNQPQHF.

The chain combines TRBV9 with TRBJ1-1; TRBD1 matches at 8 bases. The V and J ends lost 4 bases and 2 bases, in that order; junction bases with no gene match: 10. This CDR3 is built from 16 residues. Germline assignment: CDR1 SGDLS and CDR2 YYNGEE. In DNA form, the CDR3 reads TGTGCCAGCAGCCGAGGAGCAGGGGGCCTAAACACTGAAGCTTTCTTT. Translated: CASSRGAGGLNTEAFF. Drawing the rest from reference TRBV9 and TRBJ1-1, the complete variable domain is DSGVTQTPKHLITATGQRVTLRCSPRSGDLSVYWYQQSLDQGLQFLIQYYNGEERAKGNILERFSAQQFPDLHSELNLSSLELGDSALYFCASSRGAGGLNTEAFFGQGTRLTVV.

This clone was found once. The chain uses TRBV2 and TRBJ2-3; TRBD2 matches at 7 bases. Germline assignment: CDR1 SNHLY and CDR2 FYNNEI. V lost 3 bases and J lost 6; bases outside the gene matches: 18. This CDR3 spans 18 amino acids. In DNA form, the CDR3 reads TGTGCCAGCAGTGACGCCTCGGTCGAGCGGGGAGACCCCGATACGCAGTATTTT. Encoded protein: CASSDASVERGDPDTQYF.

This chain links TRBV4-1 with TRBJ2-7, with D maybe TRBD1 (6 bases). The CDR3 extends over 15 amino acids. Trimming took off 1 base at V and 5 bases at J, with 15 bases between the two ends. Germline CDR1 and CDR2: MGHRA and YSYEKL. DNA of the CDR3: TGCGCCAGCAGCCAAGGACGCCAGGGGACCAACGAGCAGTACTTC. This sequence encodes CASSQGRQGTNEQYF.

The V and J genes are TRBV19 and TRBJ1-1; tentative D call: TRBD1 (5 bases). The V and J ends lost 3 bases and 7 bases respectively, with 9 bases between them. CDR1 LNHDA and CDR2 SQIVND come from the germline V gene (reference sequence). This CDR3 has 12 residues. CDR3 residues: CASSILQGEAFF. In nucleotides, the CDR3 is TGTGCCAGTAGTATCCTTCAGGGTGAAGCTTTCTTT.

The genes are TRBV6-6 and TRBJ2-6; D unclear. Germline lookup yields CDR1 MNHNY and CDR2 SVGAGI (reference sequence). Trimming cost V 5 bases and J 0 bases, with 17 bases left between them. The CDR3 is 18 residues long. Here the CDR3 reads CASSPTTPRYSGANVLTF. CDR3 in DNA: TGTGCCAGCAGTCCGACCACCCCTAGATACTCTGGGGCCAACGTCCTGACTTTC.

This chain joins TRBV28 and TRBJ2-2, with 7 bases that match TRBD1. This CDR3 has 13 amino acids. J lost 4 bases, V lost 7 bases, and 3 bases had no gene match. Germline lookup yields CDR1 MDHEN and CDR2 SYDVKM. In nucleotides, the CDR3 is TGTGCCAGCACAGACAGGGTCACCGGGGAGCTGTTTTTT. Translating gives CASTDRVTGELFF.

The CDR3 is CAWAQGGGNQPQHF. CDR3 DNA: TGTGCCTGGGCGCAGGGAGGGGGCAATCAGCCCCAGCATTTT. The rearrangement uses TRBV30 and TRBJ1-5; TRBD1 is a possible D gene (5 bases). This CDR3 spans 14 amino acids. CDR1 is GTSNPN and CDR2 is SVGIG in the germline V gene (reference sequence). V lost 5 bases and J lost 2, with 13 bases in between.

The chain joins TRBV6-4 to TRBJ1-1; 9 nucleotides match TRBD1. V lost 3 bases, J lost 5 bases, and 4 bases stayed unmatched. The CDR3 has 14 amino acids. Germline lookup yields CDR1 MRHNA and CDR2 SNTAGT. CDR3 nucleotide sequence: TGTGCCAGCAGTGAAGGCGGGACAGGGACTGAAGCTTTCTTT. Its protein product is CASSEGGTGTEAFF.

The chain carries TRBV12-5 and TRBJ2-3, with TRBD1 matching 11 bases. Germline V gene data show CDR1 as LGHNT and CDR2 as FRNRAP. Germline trimming cut 5 bases from V and 4 bases from J; bases unmatched to any gene: 8. CDR3 length equals 16 residues. The CDR3, as DNA: TGTGCTAGTGGTAGCGGACAGGGGGCAGTATCAGATACGCAGTATTTT. This translates into CASGSGQGAVSDTQYF.

The rearrangement uses TRBV10-3 and TRBJ2-3, with 8 bases that match TRBD2. The length of the CDR3 is 16 residues. Germline-derived CDR1 and CDR2 are ENHRY and SYGVKD. J was trimmed by 1 base and V by 2 bases; bases with no gene match: 5. In DNA form, the CDR3 reads TGTGCCATCAGTGAGGGGGGACTAGGTGGCACAGATACGCAGTATTTT. Its protein product is CAISEGGLGGTDTQYF.

The V and J genes are TRBV5-8 and TRBJ1-1; TRBD1 matches 11 bases. Germline CDR1 SGHTS, CDR2 YDEGEE. Germline trimming cut 0 bases from V and 3 bases from J; bases unmatched to any gene: 4. The CDR3 is made up of 16 amino acids. CDR3 nucleotides: TGTGCCAGCAGCTTGGTGGGGACAGGGGGTTACACTGAAGCTTTCTTT. It translates to CASSLVGTGGYTEAFF.

The count of this clone is one. The chain joins TRBV18 to TRBJ2-6, with D possibly being TRBD1 (6 bases). Germline V gives CDR1 KGHSH, CDR2 LQKENI. V shed 3 bases and J shed 3 bases, with 12 bases lying between them. The CDR3 consists of 16 residues. CDR3 DNA: TGTGCCAGCTCACCGGGGAAGACAGGTGGGGCCAACGTCCTGACTTTC. Translating gives CASSPGKTGGANVLTF.

This chain uses TRBV11-3 with TRBJ2-2, with 8 bases aligning to TRBD2. Germline CDR1 reads SGHNT; CDR2 reads YENEEA. The CDR3 has 15 residues. J gave up 0 bases and V 6 bases, and 3 bases lay outside the gene matches. The CDR3 DNA reads TGTGCCAGCAGTCCTAGCGGGCCGAACACCGGGGAGCTGTTTTTT. It encodes CASSPSGPNTGELFF.

The chain joins TRBV5-8 to TRBJ1-1; 8 nucleotides match TRBD1. CDR1 is SGHTS, CDR2 YDEGEE, per germline. The ends lost 5 bases at V and 0 bases at J; junction bases unmatched: 9. The CDR3 runs to 16 residues. The CDR3 coding sequence is TGTGCCAGCAGTTTTGGACAGGGAGGGGTGAACACTGAAGCTTTCTTT. It translates to CASSFGQGGVNTEAFF.

The chain couples TRBV3-1 (or the pseudogene TRBV3-2) to TRBJ2-1, with TRBD1 identical over 8 bases. The germline V gene encodes CDR1 LGHDT and CDR2 YNNKEL (reference sequence). The CDR3 loop spans 15 amino acids. Losses at the gene ends were 4 bases for V and 1 base for J; bases not matched to a gene: 3. DNA for the CDR3: TGTGCCAGCAGCCTAAACAGGGGGTCCTACAATGAGCAGTTCTTC. It codes for CASSLNRGSYNEQFF.

The J gene is TRBJ2-2, the V gene TRBV29-1; D is unclear. The CDR3 runs to 13 residues. Germline V gives CDR1 SQVTM, CDR2 ANQGSEA. The V gene lost 8 bases and the J gene lost 0 bases, with 10 bases spanning the gap. CDR3 nucleotide sequence: TGCAGCTTGGCCCAGACGAACACCGGGGAGCTGTTTTTT. Its protein product is CSLAQTNTGELFF.

The J gene is TRBJ1-6, the V gene TRBV7-2, with TRBD1 matching over 8 bases. V was clipped by 6 bases and J by 8 bases; unmatched bases: 6. Germline CDR1 and CDR2: SGHTA and FQGNSA. CDR3 length: 14 residues. Here the CDR3 reads CASRPTGVDSPLHF. The CDR3 DNA is TGTGCCAGCAGACCGACAGGGGTGGATTCACCCCTCCACTTT.